Reported below is one T cell receptor (beta chain). Its matching antigen is unknown. In TCRdb, the RT-PCR reads were re-called with MiXCR into one record per CDR3 protein. Among about 780,000 distinct CDR3 sequences listed, 18% were seen once. The data derive from a study of response to subunit inactivated influenza vaccine. General study points: With each seasonal influenza vaccination, the authors suggested, few new T cells are recruited.

CDR3 length: 18 residues. V was trimmed by 2 bases and J by 5 bases, leaving 22 bases between them. Looked up from germline, CDR1 is ENHRY and CDR2 is SYGVKD. The starting material was PBMCs from blood, obtained around 5 days after vaccination. The sequence was collected from a man aged 45 to 65 who received an inactivated influenza vaccine. V usage is TRBV10-3 and J usage is TRBJ1-3; D is unclear. The CDR3 coding sequence is TGTGCCATCAGTGAGAACAATAGGCCCCAAAGACGACGAAACACCATATATTTT. The encoded protein is CAISENNRPQRRRNTIYF.